These 19 T cell receptor beta chains originate from one sample sequenced in a study of monozygotic twins with inflammatory bowel disease. TCRdb reanalyzed the 5' RACE reads, giving one entry per CDR3 protein sequence and no DNA. The sample table includes more than 300,000 distinct CDR3 sequences. Sequencing was carried out using blood. The receptors stem from a human donor with ulcerative colitis or Crohn's disease, or a healthy co-twin of an affected twin (not recorded which).

This chain uses TRBV5-6 with TRBJ2-2. The CDR3 extends over 14 amino acids. Germline V gene lookup returns CDR1 SGHDT and CDR2 YYEEEE. The CDR3 sequence is CASSLRTVTGELFF.

The V call is TRBV12-3 or TRBV12-4, the J call TRBJ2-5. The CDR3 is made up of 14 amino acids. CDR3 sequence reads: CASSQTELQETQYF.

V gene TRBV5-1 combines with J gene TRBJ2-2. This CDR3 contains 15 residues. Germline CDR1 SGHRS, CDR2 YFSETQ. CDR3 protein: CASIVDSPNTGELFF.

The chain couples TRBV27 to TRBJ2-7; TCRdb names TRBD2, which stays unverified in the absence of DNA. CDR1 is MNHEY, CDR2 SMNVEV, per germline (reference sequence). This CDR3 contains 17 residues. CDR3 amino acids: CASSFRWGGGDKDEQYF.

The rearrangement links TRBV4-3 to TRBJ2-3; TCRdb's D call, TRBD2, is unchecked because there is no DNA. This CDR3 has 15 residues. Per germline, CDR1 LGHNA and CDR2 YSLEER. This chain's CDR3 is CASSQEWRGTDTQYF.

CDR3: CASSLDGDYSDTQYF. The chain combines TRBV5-1 with TRBJ2-3; the D gene TCRdb calls, TRBD2, cannot be checked with no DNA. CDR3 length: 15 amino acids. Germline-derived CDR1 and CDR2 are SGHRS and YFSETQ.

The V gene is TRBV4-3, the J gene TRBJ2-3; the D gene TCRdb calls, TRBD1, cannot be checked with no DNA. Germline V gene data show CDR1 as LGHNA and CDR2 as YSLEER. The CDR3 covers 16 residues. This chain's CDR3 is CASSQETGRTGDTQYF.

V and J are TRBV19 and TRBJ2-5; the TCRdb D gene call, TRBD1, has no DNA to confirm it. Germline CDR1 and CDR2: LNHDA and SQIVND (reference sequence). The CDR3 loop spans 14 amino acids. The CDR3 spells CASKGGQTGETQYF.

The gene calls are TRBV5-4 and TRBJ2-2; TCRdb's D call of TRBD1 is untestable without DNA. This CDR3 spans 17 amino acids. Per germline, CDR1 SGHNT and CDR2 YYREEE (reference sequence). CDR3 region: CASSLPRKTGDTGELFF.

The chain couples TRBV30 to TRBJ2-4. The CDR3 runs 11 residues. In germline, CDR1 is GTSNPN, CDR2 SVGIG (reference sequence). The CDR3 region is CAWSTKNIQYF.

V and J are TRBV24-1 and TRBJ2-2; TCRdb's D call of TRBD1 is untestable without DNA. The CDR3 is 15 amino acids. The germline gives CDR1 KGHDR, CDR2 SFDVKD. The CDR3 here is CATRRGDRDTGELFF.

This chain links TRBV7-2 with TRBJ1-2. Germline CDR1 and CDR2: SGHTA and FQGNSA. CDR3 length: 13 amino acids. Here the CDR3 reads CASSLEADYGYTF. Together with reference TRBV7-2 and TRBJ1-2, the CDR3 gives the full variable domain: GAGVSQSPSNKVTEKGKDVELRCDPISGHTALYWYRQSLGQGLEFLIYFQGNSAPDKSGLPSDRFSAERTGGSVSTLTIQRTQQEDSAVYLCASSLEADYGYTFGSGTRLTVV.

This chain links TRBV3-1 with TRBJ2-7. The germline V gene encodes CDR1 LGHDT and CDR2 YNNKEL (reference sequence). This CDR3 spans 11 amino acids. This chain's CDR3 is CASSQVHEQYF.

The gene calls are TRBV13 and TRBJ2-7; no DNA is available, so the TRBD2 call from TCRdb remains unchecked. This CDR3 contains 15 residues. CDR1 and CDR2 from the germline V gene are PRHDT and FYEKMQ (reference sequence). The CDR3 is CASSFSLAGAYEQYF.

Here the CDR3 reads CAISGTGIGNTIYF. J is TRBJ1-3 and V is TRBV10-3; TCRdb proposes TRBD1, but this gene call is untestable without DNA. The CDR3 covers 14 residues. Per the germline V gene, CDR1 is ENHRY and CDR2 is SYGVKD.

The chain combines TRBV10-2 with TRBJ2-1; TCRdb designates TRBD1, a call that cannot be tested without DNA. CDR1 and CDR2 from the germline V gene are WSHSY and SAAADI. The CDR3 consists of 15 residues. The CDR3 spells CASVQGQSSYNEQFF.

This chain connects TRBV6-5 to TRBJ2-1. Per the germline V gene, CDR1 is MNHEY and CDR2 is SVGAGI. This CDR3 contains 15 residues. Here the CDR3 reads CASSYSLKLSAEQFF.

The CDR3 reads CASSFAGGLYEQYF. J is TRBJ2-7 and V is TRBV28; the TCRdb D gene call, TRBD1, has no DNA to confirm it. The CDR3 is 14 amino acids. Per germline, CDR1 MDHEN and CDR2 SYDVKM.

This chain links TRBV20-1 with TRBJ1-5; as DNA is missing, the TRBD1 call by TCRdb cannot be tested. Germline V gene sequence: CDR1 DFQATT, CDR2 SNEGSKA (reference sequence). The CDR3 has 13 residues. CDR3 sequence reads: CSVPGSSNQPQHF.